The rows below give T cell receptor beta chains drawn from one sample of a study of cytomegalovirus exposure and HLA in healthy donors. Sequencing was performed with immunoSEQ multiplex PCR; in TCRdb, only in-frame clones are kept and a portion is missing. The sample contains 200,000 to 300,000 clones, 85% to 90% of which appear only once. The sequenced sample was PBMCs. The receptor source for this set is a man aged 18 to 30 in good health and CMV-seronegative. Both conserved end residues are part of each CDR3. Each record gives: D gene, V gene, CDR3 protein. The D gene is left open where the match is weak.

d_call: NA; v_call: TRBV19; cdr3_aa: CASNEGRGDQPQHF
d_call: TRBD1; v_call: TRBV30; cdr3_aa: CAWSVRQGLVYTF
d_call: TRBD1; v_call: TRBV7-9; cdr3_aa: CASSSNRDRDTGELFF
d_call: NA; v_call: TRBV28; cdr3_aa: CASSLTAMNTEAFF
d_call: TRBD2; v_call: TRBV7-6; cdr3_aa: CASSSGTRWHEQFF
d_call: TRBD1; v_call: TRBV28; cdr3_aa: CASGQGASYEQYF
d_call: TRBD1; v_call: TRBV5-6; cdr3_aa: CASSFGTVSYGYTF
d_call: TRBD1; v_call: TRBV6-5; cdr3_aa: CASSYSRGQGTSPLHF
d_call: TRBD2; v_call: TRBV7-2; cdr3_aa: CASSGLLADTYNEQFF
d_call: TRBD1; v_call: TRBV18; cdr3_aa: CASSPSWDRGLDYGYTF
d_call: NA; v_call: TRBV6-1; cdr3_aa: CASSEAGQGGNYGYTF
d_call: NA; v_call: TRBV9; cdr3_aa: CASSVAVGHSGANVLTF
d_call: NA; v_call: TRBV5-1; cdr3_aa: CASSLAGKETQYF
d_call: NA; v_call: TRBV11-2; cdr3_aa: CASSLDVQGETQYF
d_call: NA; v_call: TRBV7-2; cdr3_aa: CASSLALRQPQHF
d_call: TRBD1; v_call: TRBV7-9; cdr3_aa: CASLRGPETQYF
d_call: TRBD2; v_call: TRBV19; cdr3_aa: CASSILAGGRSYEQYF
d_call: NA; v_call: TRBV19; cdr3_aa: CASSIPGQETQYF
d_call: NA; v_call: TRBV11-2; cdr3_aa: CASSFTPSPDEKLFF
d_call: TRBD2; v_call: TRBV14; cdr3_aa: CASSQERSSGSGREQYF
d_call: NA; v_call: TRBV2; cdr3_aa: CASRQTDTQYF
d_call: NA; v_call: TRBV28; cdr3_aa: CASSSQGGGNQPQHF
d_call: TRBD2; v_call: TRBV7-2; cdr3_aa: CASSLEILAGPYNEQFF
d_call: NA; v_call: TRBV2; cdr3_aa: CASSVMVATRQYF
d_call: NA; v_call: TRBV4-3; cdr3_aa: CASRDSSSSYNSPLHF
d_call: NA; v_call: TRBV7-2; cdr3_aa: CASSWITGGETEAFF
d_call: NA; v_call: TRBV18; cdr3_aa: CASSPSGDANTGELFF
d_call: NA; v_call: TRBV2; cdr3_aa: CASVDRGIQTNYGYTF
d_call: TRBD2; v_call: TRBV5-1; cdr3_aa: CASSFSGEGETQYF
d_call: NA; v_call: TRBV5-1; cdr3_aa: CASSSSSGANVLTF
d_call: NA; v_call: TRBV5-4; cdr3_aa: CASSFLLTDHYGYTF
d_call: TRBD1; v_call: TRBV27; cdr3_aa: CASSRNRGPYEQYF
d_call: TRBD1; v_call: TRBV4-3; cdr3_aa: CASSQDTGQGYEQYF
d_call: NA; v_call: TRBV5-1; cdr3_aa: CASSLGQVYEQYF
d_call: NA; v_call: TRBV7-2; cdr3_aa: CASHRGNYGYTF
d_call: NA; v_call: TRBV30; cdr3_aa: CAWSPTQETQYF
d_call: NA; v_call: TRBV14; cdr3_aa: CASSQESRTDTQYF
d_call: TRBD2; v_call: TRBV7-6; cdr3_aa: CASSSLAGGPRLLNEQFF
d_call: NA; v_call: TRBV6-5; cdr3_aa: CASSETGRTQYF
d_call: TRBD1; v_call: TRBV6-1; cdr3_aa: CASSYRQGYGYTF
d_call: TRBD2; v_call: TRBV27; cdr3_aa: CASKEGREGYEQYF